A few counts support the clone carrying this T cell receptor beta chain. Its antigen is as yet unknown. This entry belongs to a study of T-cell memory formation after mild COVID-19. Study at large: The study found TCR clusters largely donor specific. Study-wide points: Memory sampled before infection contained some responding clones, suggesting cross-reactive memory joined. Clones that contracted from day 15 to 85 were balanced CD4/CD8, while later expanders leaned CD4+. CD8+ contracting clones occupied EMRA, while CD4+ ones occupied mainly CM and EM.

The junction had 2 bases not matched to a gene; V was cut back by 2 bases and J by 4 bases. This CDR3 has 16 residues. Per the germline V gene, CDR1 is SGHTA and CDR2 is FQGTGA. Using its own MiXCR run on the 5' RACE reads, TCRdb lists one record per CDR3 protein. This sample has about 470,000 distinct CDR3 sequences, with approximately 23% found just once. The chain links TRBV7-3 to TRBJ2-2; 12 bases align to TRBD2. The clonotype originates from an adult woman who had mild COVID-19 (a few samples of this study predate the infection). Cell type and time point are not known. The sequencing sample was made of PBMCs or a T cell subset sorted from them (not recorded which). The CDR3 DNA reads as TGTGCCAGCAGCTTAGGGGGACTAGCGGGCACCGGGGAGCTGTTTTTT. This translates into CASSLGGLAGTGELFF.